This TCR beta chain emerged from a study of CD8+ T cells in alopecia areata. Turning to the study itself: Oral tofacitinib, 5 to 10 mg twice daily, was given in an open-label trial. Study conclusions and caveats: In patients, TCRs were shared less clearly than in mice, and HLA may possibly be involved. Lesional scalp displayed greater clonality than normal scalp, most notably in alopecia totalis/universalis.

As concerns this clone: The antigen remains unidentified.

Lesional scalp punch biopsies and peripheral blood came from alopecia areata patients. Extraction of RNA preceded its reverse transcription into cDNA, which served as the sequencing template. Assay used: immunoSEQ multiplex PCR; TCRdb lists only in-frame clones, some missing. There are some 56,000 clones in the sample; around 97% occur only once, and 20% to 30% lies in the top ten. Germline CDR1 and CDR2: SGDLS and YYNGEE. V shed 5 bases and J shed 0 bases, with 12 bases lying between them. This CDR3 has 14 residues. This chain connects TRBV9 to TRBJ2-7, with D hard to call. This TCR was recovered from a human donor with alopecia areata. This specimen consisted of CD8+ T cells sorted from blood, obtained at week 0. CDR3 in DNA: TGTGCCAGCAGTCTGGGCATTGCCTCCTACGAGCAGTACTTC. It yields the protein CASSLGIASYEQYF.